Each of the 7 T cell receptor beta chains below was sequenced from the same sample in a study of technical replicates of blood from several donors. This table comes from immunoSEQ multiplex PCR, and its TCRdb copy is limited to in-frame clones, with some not included. This sample has almost 70,000 clones, with 88% found just once. The sample comprised PBMCs. These receptors were collected from a human donor in good health. Some clones in this sample may be carry-over from other donors' samples.

This chain joins TRBV6-5 and TRBJ1-2; D perhaps matches TRBD1 (5 bases). The ends were cut back, 8 bases at V and 7 bases at J, with 14 bases in the middle. CDR1 MNHEY and CDR2 SVGAGI come from the germline V gene. This CDR3 contains 12 residues. CDR3 DNA sequence: TGTGCCAGCCGCAGGGTCTTTGGTGGCTACACCTTC. Its translation: CASRRVFGGYTF.

The chain carries TRBV14 and TRBJ2-3, with D perhaps matching TRBD2 (5 bases). This CDR3 has 15 amino acids. Germline CDR1 and CDR2: SGHDN and FVKESK. V lost 5 bases and J 2 bases, leaving 14 bases between the germline ends. CDR3 sequence reads: CASSTSWRPTDTQYF. CDR3 in DNA: TGTGCCAGCAGCACCTCTTGGAGGCCCACAGATACGCAGTATTTT.

The genes are TRBV7-9 and TRBJ1-2; no reliable D call. The CDR3 consists of 13 residues. V was clipped by 3 bases and J by 2 bases, with 7 bases between them. Germline V gives CDR1 SEHNR, CDR2 FQNEAQ (reference sequence). In DNA, the CDR3 is TGTGCCAGCAGCTTCTTCCGGAACTATGGCTACACCTTC. This encodes CASSFFRNYGYTF.

The V and J genes are TRBV7-3 and TRBJ2-7; D not certain. V lost 0 bases, J lost 1 base, and 4 bases lay in between. The CDR3 sequence is 13 residues long. Looked up from germline, CDR1 is SGHTA and CDR2 is FQGTGA. The CDR3 DNA reads TGTGCCAGCAGCTTAACATATTCCTACGAGCAGTACTTC. Translated, it gives CASSLTYSYEQYF.

J is TRBJ1-1 and V is TRBV7-9, with a weak D call TRBD1 (5 bases). Trimming cost V 5 bases and J 5 bases, with 15 bases left between them. Germline V gene data show CDR1 as SEHNR and CDR2 as FQNEAQ (reference sequence). The CDR3 sequence is 14 residues long. Here the CDR3 reads CASSRGVGGTEAFF. CDR3 bases: TGTGCCAGCAGCCGCGGGGTGGGGGGAACTGAAGCTTTCTTT.

This clone was detected only a few times. The rearrangement uses TRBV6-4 and TRBJ1-6; no reliable D call. The CDR3 is 15 amino acids. The V end was cut by 0 bases, the J end by 6 bases, with 9 bases between. Germline V gene sequence: CDR1 MRHNA, CDR2 SNTAGT. CDR3 protein: CASSDSIEGNSPLHF. The CDR3 DNA is TGTGCCAGCAGTGACTCGATAGAGGGTAATTCACCCCTCCACTTT.

The genes are TRBV6-5 and TRBJ2-2, with a weak D call TRBD1 (6 bases). The germline gives CDR1 MNHEY, CDR2 SVGAGI. The CDR3 consists of 15 residues. V was trimmed by 0 bases and J by 7 bases, leaving 12 bases between them. The CDR3 loop reads CASSYSDRGSGELFF. The CDR3 DNA follows: TGTGCCAGCAGTTACTCGGACAGAGGTAGCGGGGAGCTGTTTTTT.